Following are 23 T cell receptor beta chains from one sample sequenced in a study of T cell responses to AZD1222 COVID-19 vaccine. Generated by immunoSEQ multiplex PCR, the TCRdb table keeps only in-frame clones and is missing some. The repertoire holds some 180,000 clones, with around 90% as singletons. The sample was peripheral blood, taken on day 0 of AZD1222 vaccination. The origin of the receptors is an adult in good health.

This rearrangement joins TRBV27 to TRBJ1-2; TRBD1 agrees at 9 bases. Germline assignment: CDR1 MNHEY and CDR2 SMNVEV (reference sequence). The V segment lost 5 bases and the J segment 2 bases; nucleotides outside the gene matches: 6. CDR3 size: 15 residues. This CDR3 reads CASSLDRGANYGYTF. The CDR3 region has the DNA TGTGCCAGCAGTCTTGACAGGGGGGCCAACTATGGCTACACCTTC.

This chain links TRBV2 with TRBJ1-5; 8 bases are a match to TRBD1. Germline-derived CDR1 and CDR2 are SNHLY and FYNNEI. The CDR3 is made up of 16 amino acids. V dropped 4 bases and J dropped 0; count of bases not matched to a gene: 5. CDR3 nucleotides: TGTGCCAGCAGTGGGCAGGGGGCCTATAGCAATCAGCCCCAGCATTTT. Its translation: CASSGQGAYSNQPQHF.

To note about this clone: Other DNA sequences in the same sample also yield this CDR3. The CDR3 DNA is TGCGCCAGCAGCTTGGTAGGCGATACGCAGTATTTT. Amino acid sequence: CASSLVGDTQYF. The chain is built from TRBV5-1 and TRBJ2-3; no firm D call. The V gene lost 0 bases and the J gene lost 6 bases, with 5 bases spanning the gap. Germline values: CDR1 SGHRS, CDR2 YFSETQ. This CDR3 is built from 12 residues.

The chain recombines TRBV2 with TRBJ1-4, with D unresolved. The CDR3 consists of 14 residues. Between the trimmed V and J ends, which lost 1 base and 0 bases, there was a span of 3 bases. The germline V gene has CDR1 SNHLY and CDR2 FYNNEI. CDR3 residues: CASSEGTTNEKLFF. The CDR3 nucleotides are TGTGCCAGCAGTGAAGGGACAACTAATGAAAAACTGTTTTTT.

This CDR3 reads CASSHLQGSLGYGYTF. The CDR3 nucleotides read TGTGCCAGCAGCCACCTTCAGGGATCCCTAGGATATGGCTACACCTTC. This chain uses TRBV7-8 with TRBJ1-2, with a weak D call TRBD1 (5 bases). V lost 5 bases and J lost 5, with 21 bases in between. This CDR3 has 16 amino acids. Per the germline V gene, CDR1 is SGHVS and CDR2 is FQNEAQ.

V and J are TRBV24-1 and TRBJ1-6; D perhaps matches TRBD1 (5 bases). The V end lost 4 bases, the J end lost 0 bases, and 12 bases lay between the germline ends. The CDR3 loop spans 17 amino acids. CDR1 and CDR2 (germline): KGHDR, SFDVKD. The CDR3 nucleotides are TGTGCCACCAGTGACCGAGACAGTAGCTCCTATAATTCACCCCTCCACTTT. Encoded protein: CATSDRDSSSYNSPLHF.

The chain recombines TRBV29-1 with TRBJ2-7; perhaps TRBD2 as D (6 bases). The CDR3 length is 13 residues. Trimming took off 5 bases at V and 3 bases at J, with 14 bases between the two ends. The germline CDR1 and CDR2 sequences are SQVTM and ANQGSEA. The CDR3 region is CSVRESGRYEQYF. DNA for the CDR3: TGCAGCGTTCGGGAGTCCGGCCGCTACGAGCAGTACTTC.

This chain links TRBV30 with TRBJ2-7; 8 nucleotides align to TRBD1. With V trimmed by 7 bases and J by 7 bases, 15 bases remained unmatched. This CDR3 is 14 amino acids long. Germline CDR1 is GTSNPN and CDR2 is SVGIG (reference sequence). CDR3 residues: CALQMDRVWGEQYF. In DNA form, the CDR3 reads TGTGCCTTGCAGATGGACAGGGTATGGGGAGAGCAGTACTTC.

The genes are TRBV3-1 (or the pseudogene TRBV3-2) and TRBJ2-3; TRBD2 aligns across 7 bases. The CDR3 loop spans 15 amino acids. V trimming: 1 base; J trimming: 5 bases; junction bases outside the gene matches: 6. Germline V gene data show CDR1 as LGHDT and CDR2 as YNNKEL (reference sequence). CDR3 residues: CASSQATGGGDTQYF. The CDR3 DNA sequence: TGTGCCAGCAGCCAAGCCACGGGAGGTGGAGATACGCAGTATTTT.

The chain is built from TRBV11-1 and TRBJ2-3, with 9 bases aligning to TRBD1. With 5 bases clipped from V and 3 bases from J, the junction kept 6 bases outside the gene matches. This CDR3 is 15 amino acids long. CDR1 and CDR2 from the germline V gene are SGHAT and FQDESV (reference sequence). The CDR3 loop reads CASSIQGARTDTQYF. The CDR3 coding sequence is TGTGCCAGCAGCATACAGGGGGCGCGGACAGATACGCAGTATTTT.

The chain recombines TRBV2 with TRBJ1-5; D is unresolved. The CDR3 runs 15 residues. V was clipped by 8 bases and J by 3 bases, with 17 bases between them. Germline CDR1 reads SNHLY; CDR2 reads FYNNEI. CDR3 loop: CASGRTPGYNQPQHF. In nucleotides, the CDR3 is TGTGCCAGCGGGCGGACCCCGGGGTACAATCAGCCCCAGCATTTT.

The chain links TRBV5-4 to TRBJ1-6; weak D call: TRBD1 (5 bases). CDR1 SGHNT and CDR2 YYREEE come from the germline V gene (reference sequence). CDR3 length equals 17 residues. V was clipped by 1 base and J by 4 bases, with 15 bases between them. CDR3 sequence (DNA): TGTGCCAGCAGCTTGTTCATTGGGGCGGGGTATAATTCACCCCTCCACTTT. Residues: CASSLFIGAGYNSPLHF.

Note on this clone: Other DNA sequences in this specimen translate into the identical CDR3. This rearrangement joins TRBV6-5 to TRBJ2-7; D may be TRBD1 (9 bases). CDR1 is MNHEY, CDR2 SVGAGI, per germline. This CDR3 has 15 amino acids. Trimming removed 3 bases at V and 3 bases at J, with 15 bases between. The CDR3 DNA follows: TGTGCCAGCAGTTATAGCGGGACAGGGAGCTACGAGCAGTACTTC. This translates into CASSYSGTGSYEQYF.

V is TRBV7-6 and J is TRBJ2-3; the match to TRBD2 covers 10 bases. The junction had 2 bases not matched to a gene; V was cut back by 5 bases and J by 0 bases. CDR3 length equals 15 residues. The germline V gene encodes CDR1 SGHVS and CDR2 FNYEAQ. The CDR3: CASSQRGGSTDTQYF. CDR3 in DNA: TGTGCCAGCAGCCAGCGGGGGGGTAGCACAGATACGCAGTATTTT.

The chain has TRBV5-1 and TRBJ2-4; D not certain. V lost 0 bases and J lost 7, with 8 bases in between. Germline CDR1 is SGHRS and CDR2 is YFSETQ. The CDR3 spans 13 residues. The CDR3 sequence: CASSLAGSNIQYF. The DNA of the CDR3 is TGCGCCAGCAGCTTGGCTGGCAGCAACATTCAGTACTTC.

The chain employs TRBV2 and TRBJ1-5, with D possibly TRBD1 on 5 matching bases. The V gene's germline CDR1 is SNHLY and CDR2 FYNNEI. The V end lost 3 bases, the J end lost 3 bases, and 18 bases lay between the germline ends. The CDR3 runs 17 residues. This CDR3 is CASSDRVGPPYNQPQHF. The CDR3 bases are TGTGCCAGCAGTGACAGGGTGGGACCCCCGTACAATCAGCCCCAGCATTTT. Variable domain in full (rest from reference TRBV2 and TRBJ1-5): EPEVTQTPSHQVTQMGQEVILRCVPISNHLYFYWYRQILGQKVEFLVSFYNNEISEKSEIFDDQFSVERPDGSNFTLKIRSTKLEDSAMYFCASSDRVGPPYNQPQHFGDGTRLSIL.

The table lists this clone with a few counts. One end of the junction does not line up with germline, which may come from a read error. The chain joins TRBV6-6 to TRBJ1-2, with TRBD1 identical over 7 bases. Germline V CDR1 and CDR2: MNHNY, SVGAGI (reference sequence). The CDR3 is made up of 13 amino acids. This CDR3 reads CASSSLTGVPAHF. DNA of the CDR3: TGTGCCAGCAGTTCCTTAACAGGGGTCCCTGCCCACTTC.

The rearrangement links TRBV30 to TRBJ1-4; no reliable D call. The germline V and J ends were trimmed by 0 bases and 0 bases, with 14 bases remaining between them. This CDR3 spans 17 amino acids. In germline, CDR1 is GTSNPN, CDR2 SVGIG (reference sequence). This CDR3 reads CAWSVVGRSSTNEKLFF. The CDR3 DNA is TGTGCCTGGAGTGTAGTCGGCAGGAGTTCAACTAATGAAAAACTGTTTTTT.

V and J are TRBV2 and TRBJ2-7, with D possibly matching TRBD2 (6 bases). V shed 3 bases and J shed 3 bases, with 18 bases lying between them. Germline V CDR1 and CDR2: SNHLY, FYNNEI. The CDR3 covers 16 residues. CDR3: CASSESRDLGGYEQYF. In nucleotides, the CDR3 is TGTGCCAGCAGTGAGTCCCGGGACCTGGGGGGCTACGAGCAGTACTTC.

This rearrangement joins TRBV27 to TRBJ1-5; 9 positions agree with TRBD1. The trim removed 5 bases at V and 7 bases at J, leaving 6 bases unmatched. Germline V gene data show CDR1 as MNHEY and CDR2 as SMNVEV (reference sequence). The CDR3 covers 14 residues. For the CDR3, the DNA is TGTGCCAGCAGTCTAGGACAGGGGAGGCAGCCCCAGCATTTT. Residues: CASSLGQGRQPQHF.

The chain has TRBV5-1 and TRBJ2-5, with D perhaps TRBD1 (8 bases). Per the germline V gene, CDR1 is SGHRS and CDR2 is YFSETQ. Trimming removed 4 bases at V and 2 bases at J, with 18 bases between. This CDR3 has 16 amino acids. The CDR3, as DNA: TGCGCCAGCAGCGGAGACAGGGGAGGGTGGCAAGAGACCCAGTACTTC. Its protein is CASSGDRGGWQETQYF.

This sequence joins TRBV11-2 and TRBJ1-1, with D possibly TRBD1 on 5 matching bases. Per germline, CDR1 SGHAT and CDR2 FQNNGV. CDR3 length: 15 residues. Trimming took 2 bases from V and 4 from J, leaving 14 bases between them. The CDR3 spells CASSLIGGAITEAFF. The DNA for the CDR3 is TGTGCCAGCAGCTTAATCGGCGGGGCGATCACTGAAGCTTTCTTT.

This sequence joins TRBV6-5 and TRBJ1-4; D remains ambiguous. Trimming left V 2 bases short and J 8 bases short, with 6 bases between. CDR1 and CDR2 from the germline V gene are MNHEY and SVGAGI. The CDR3 contains 12 residues. CDR3 sequence: CASSYGGEKLFF. The CDR3 bases are TGTGCCAGCAGTTACGGCGGAGAAAAACTGTTTTTT.